The present TCR beta chain was sequenced within a study of blood T cell repertoires in COVID-19. The junction had 0 bases not matched to a gene; V was cut back by 1 base and J by 0 bases. The germline V gene has CDR1 LNHNV and CDR2 YYDKDF (reference sequence). The CDR3 is 16 amino acids. Original processing methods: From reference gene primer amplification, estimates of nucleated cell counts were derived. Sequencing was performed with immunoSEQ multiplex PCR; in TCRdb, only in-frame clones are kept and a portion is missing. V and J calls and clone size are copied from that table; D and trimming were computed from the DNA. Here the sample spans some 150,000 clones, about four fifths being singletons.

Sequences were obtained from peripheral blood. The source of this sequence is a man between 65 and 85 years old with acute or convalescent COVID-19. This rearrangement joins TRBV15 to TRBJ2-4; 10 bases fit TRBD2. The CDR3 here is CATSRASGRAKNIQYF. Here the CDR3 DNA reads TGTGCCACCAGCAGAGCTAGCGGGAGAGCCAAAAACATTCAGTACTTC.